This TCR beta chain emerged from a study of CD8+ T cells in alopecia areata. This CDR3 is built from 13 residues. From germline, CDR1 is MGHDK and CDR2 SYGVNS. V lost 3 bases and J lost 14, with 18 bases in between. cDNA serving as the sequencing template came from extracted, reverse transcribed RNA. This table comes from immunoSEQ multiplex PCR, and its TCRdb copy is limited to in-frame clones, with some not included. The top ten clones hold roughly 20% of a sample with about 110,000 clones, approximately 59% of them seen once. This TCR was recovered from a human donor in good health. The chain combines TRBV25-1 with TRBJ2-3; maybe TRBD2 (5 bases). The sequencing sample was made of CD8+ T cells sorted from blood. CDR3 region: CASSEGWPLGVYF. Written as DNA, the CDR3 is TGTGCCAGCAGTGAGGGGTGGCCCCTCGGGGTGTATTTT. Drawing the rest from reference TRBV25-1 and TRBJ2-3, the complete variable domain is EADIYQTPRYLVIGTGKKITLECSQTMGHDKMYWYQQDPGMELHLIHYSYGVNSTEKGDLSSESTVSRIRTEHFPLTLESARPSHTSQYLCASSEGWPLGVYFGPGTRLTVL.